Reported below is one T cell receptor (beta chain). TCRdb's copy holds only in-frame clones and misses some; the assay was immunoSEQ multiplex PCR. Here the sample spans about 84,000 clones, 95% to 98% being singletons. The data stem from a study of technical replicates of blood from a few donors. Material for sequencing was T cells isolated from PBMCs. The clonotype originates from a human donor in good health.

The CDR3 sequence is CASTRTSLGSNGYTF. The DNA for the CDR3 is TGTGCCAGCACCAGGACATCCTTAGGGTCGAATGGCTACACCTTC. The V gene is TRBV6-1, the J gene TRBJ1-2, with a weak D call TRBD1 (5 bases). Looked up from germline, CDR1 is MNHNS and CDR2 is SASEGT. The CDR3 covers 15 residues. The V end was cut by 7 bases, the J end by 6 bases, with 21 bases between.